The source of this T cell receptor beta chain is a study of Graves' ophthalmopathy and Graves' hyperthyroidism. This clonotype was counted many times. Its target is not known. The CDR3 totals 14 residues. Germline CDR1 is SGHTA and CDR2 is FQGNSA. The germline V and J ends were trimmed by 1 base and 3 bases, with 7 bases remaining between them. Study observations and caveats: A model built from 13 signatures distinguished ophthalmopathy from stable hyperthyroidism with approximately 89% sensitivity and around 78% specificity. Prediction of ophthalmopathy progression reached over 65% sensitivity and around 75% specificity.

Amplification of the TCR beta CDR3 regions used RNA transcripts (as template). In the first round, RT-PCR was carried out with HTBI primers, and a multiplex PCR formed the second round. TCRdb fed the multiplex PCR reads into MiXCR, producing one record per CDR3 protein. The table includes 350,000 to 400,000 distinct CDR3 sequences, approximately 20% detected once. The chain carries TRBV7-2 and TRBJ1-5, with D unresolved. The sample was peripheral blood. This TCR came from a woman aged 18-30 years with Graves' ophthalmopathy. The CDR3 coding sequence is TGTGCCAGCAGCTTAGTTGGGCCCAATCAGCCCCAGCATTTT. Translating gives CASSLVGPNQPQHF.